The rows below give T cell receptor beta chains drawn from one sample of a study of T cell changes during pregnancy in multiple sclerosis. Sequencing used immunoSEQ multiplex PCR; TCRdb keeps in-frame clones, though not all of them. Of around 30,000 clones detected, about 84% appear once; the ten largest clones hold approximately 8%. Material: CD8+ T cells from peripheral blood mononuclear cells, obtained after pregnancy. These TCRs come from a female donor with multiple sclerosis, enrolled in a pregnancy study. Each CDR3 is given with its conserved first and last residue. The order of the fields is V gene, J gene, clone size, D gene, CDR3 DNA, CDR3 protein. D genes are given only for firm matches. Clone size appears in some rows only: once, few, many, or a class for an expanded clone.

>TRBV19|TRBJ1-1|.|.
TGTGCCAGTAGTATAGGGGGGGACTGGAACACTGAAGCTTTCTTT
CASSIGGDWNTEAFF
>TRBV5-5|TRBJ1-2|.|.
TGTGCCAGCAGCTTGGCCCGTTTATTGAGGGTCTCTGGCTACACCTTC
CASSLARLLRVSGYTF
>TRBV7-7|TRBJ1-2|.|.
TGTGCTAGCAGCACCTGGTCAGGTCGGTATGGCTACACCTTC
CASSTWSGRYGYTF
>TRBV6-5|TRBJ2-1|.|.
TGTGCCAGCAGTTACGACGGGGGTGCCTACAATGAGCAGTTCTTC
CASSYDGGAYNEQFF
>TRBV5-4|TRBJ2-7|.|.
TGTGCCAGCAGCTTGGAGCGGAGTAGAAACGAGCAGTACTTC
CASSLERSRNEQYF
>TRBV10-1|TRBJ2-3|.|.
TGCGCCAGCAGTGGACCATCGAGGTCAGATACGCAGTATTTT
CASSGPSRSDTQYF
>TRBV7-7|TRBJ2-5|.|.
TGTGCTAGCAGCCTTATCGGAGGGGTCCAAGAGACCCAGTACTTC
CASSLIGGVQETQYF
>TRBV6-5|TRBJ2-2|.|.
TGTGCCAGCAGTTGGTCGTCTTGGGGCTCCGGGGAGCTGTTTTTT
CASSWSSWGSGELFF
>TRBV9|TRBJ1-1|.|.
TGTGCCAGCAGCGTAGTTGGAGGGGCGAACACTGAAGCTTTCTTT
CASSVVGGANTEAFF
>TRBV10-1|TRBJ2-1|.|.
TGCGCCAGCAGTGAGTGGGGGCCAAATGAGCAGTTCTTC
CASSEWGPNEQFF
>TRBV19|TRBJ1-1|few|TRBD1
TGTGCCAGTAGTATCCGGACAGGGGGGATGAACACTGAAGCTTTCTTT
CASSIRTGGMNTEAFF
>TRBV27|TRBJ2-3|.|TRBD2
TGTGCCAGCAGTTCCCGACTAGCGGATACGCAGTATTTT
CASSSRLADTQYF
>TRBV6-4|TRBJ2-6|.|.
TGTGCCAGCAGTGAAAGGGGTTCCTCTGGGGCCAACGTCCTGACTTTC
CASSERGSSGANVLTF
>TRBV9|TRBJ2-3|.|.
TGTGCCAGCAGCGCCCTTCGGGGAGATACGCAGTATTTT
CASSALRGDTQYF
>TRBV7-3|TRBJ1-5|.|.
TGTGCCAGCAGCGACGGAACGGGTCAGCCCCAGCATTTT
CASSDGTGQPQHF
>TRBV9|TRBJ2-2|.|TRBD1
TGTGCCAGCAGCGTAGAAACAGGGGGCACCGGGGAGCTGTTTTTT
CASSVETGGTGELFF
>TRBV6-1|TRBJ1-2|.|.
TGTGCCAGCATCCTGTCTCGGGGTCCTCCTTGGGGCTACACCTTC
CASILSRGPPWGYTF
>TRBV19|TRBJ2-1|.|.
TGTGCCAGTAGTCTGGCGCCAGGGGCCTACAATGAGCAGTTCTTC
CASSLAPGAYNEQFF
>TRBV27|TRBJ1-1|.|.
TGTGCCAGCAGTTTTGGGGGCCTGAGAACTGAAGCTTTCTTT
CASSFGGLRTEAFF